These 6 T cell receptor beta chains were sequenced from one sample in a study of blood T cell repertoires in COVID-19. TCRdb's copy holds only in-frame clones and misses some; the assay was immunoSEQ multiplex PCR. The table has tens of thousands of clones, roughly 80% seen once. The sequenced sample consisted of peripheral blood. These receptors all come from an elderly man with active COVID-19.

The rearrangement links TRBV6-2 or TRBV6-3 to TRBJ2-5; 13 positions match TRBD2. The CDR3 spans 16 residues. The V gene's germline CDR1 is MNHEY and CDR2 SVGEGT. V lost 5 bases to trimming and J lost 5 bases; unmatched junction nucleotides: 8. The DNA of the CDR3 is TGTGCCAGCAGTGGAGGACTAGCGGGGGTTAGGGAGACCCAGTACTTC. Translating it yields CASSGGLAGVRETQYF.

The CDR3 is CASSRSGGWGEKLFF. The DNA of the CDR3 is TGTGCCAGCAGCCGTTCAGGGGGATGGGGTGAAAAACTGTTTTTT. The V call is TRBV3-1 (or the pseudogene TRBV3-2), the J call TRBJ1-4; the match to TRBD1 covers 7 bases. The CDR3 is made up of 15 amino acids. Germline-derived CDR1 and CDR2 are LGHDT and YNNKEL (reference sequence). Germline trimming cut 4 bases from V and 7 bases from J; bases unmatched to any gene: 9.

This clone was recorded only once. The chain links TRBV11-3 to TRBJ2-5; possible D gene TRBD2, 5 bases. Germline CDR1 reads SGHNT; CDR2 reads YENEEA. Trimming cost V 5 bases and J 5 bases, with 12 bases left between them. This CDR3 is built from 13 residues. The CDR3 DNA reads TGTGCCAGCAGCAAAGCGGCTCTGGAGACCCAGTACTTC. Translating it yields CASSKAALETQYF.

The V gene is TRBV7-9, the J gene TRBJ1-1; possible D gene TRBD1, 5 bases. The V end lost 3 bases, the J end lost 1 base, and 6 bases lay between the germline ends. Germline CDR1 reads SEHNR; CDR2 reads FQNEAQ (reference sequence). The CDR3 length is 13 residues. The CDR3 DNA reads TGTGCCAGCAGCTTGGGGCAGAACACTGAAGCTTTCTTT. Its translation is CASSLGQNTEAFF.

The chain couples TRBV7-9 to TRBJ1-6; the D gene is possibly TRBD1 (6 bases). This CDR3 is 15 amino acids long. The ends were cut back, 0 bases at V and 8 bases at J, with 11 bases in the middle. The germline V gene has CDR1 SEHNR and CDR2 FQNEAQ (reference sequence). CDR3 loop: CASSLAGGGYSPLHF. The CDR3 bases are TGTGCCAGCAGCTTAGCAGGGGGGGGGTATTCACCCCTCCACTTT.

The chain combines TRBV11-1 with TRBJ2-4, with 7 nucleotides matching TRBD1. The junction had 10 bases not matched to a gene; V was cut back by 4 bases and J by 7 bases. Germline V gene lookup returns CDR1 SGHAT and CDR2 FQDESV (reference sequence). The CDR3 is 15 amino acids. This CDR3 is CASSSLRDRRNIQYF. For the CDR3, the DNA is TGTGCCAGCAGCTCCCTCCGGGACAGAAGGAACATTCAGTACTTC.